This TCR beta chain was sequenced in a study of tumor and adjacent non-tumor tissue in lung cancer. Study details: Some 4.2 million productive TCRbeta reads were obtained per sample on average.

A word on this clonotype: Its specificity is not known. At one of its ends the junction is not consistent with the germline gene, which may arise from a read error.

Study results and caveats: Tumor repertoires had a smaller top 100 clone share than normal lung.

A modified ARM-PCR protocol with three rounds of nested PCR amplified TCRbeta. Each CDR3 protein gets one entry after TCRdb re-called the multiplex PCR reads with MiXCR. The sample shows about 68,000 distinct CDR3 sequences, roughly 60% of them seen only once. No cell sorting was done before RNA was extracted from the tissue. The germline CDR1 and CDR2 sequences are SGHNT and YENEEA. The CDR3 is 12 amino acids. This sequence originates from a man aged 50 or older with non-small cell lung cancer. The chain carries TRBV11-3 and TRBJ2-1; D is possibly TRBD2 (5 bases). Sequencing was performed on lung tumor tissue. CDR3 in amino acids: CVSSLERSGLVF. The CDR3 DNA follows: TGTGTCAGCAGTTTAGAGCGGTCTGGGCTTGTCTTC.